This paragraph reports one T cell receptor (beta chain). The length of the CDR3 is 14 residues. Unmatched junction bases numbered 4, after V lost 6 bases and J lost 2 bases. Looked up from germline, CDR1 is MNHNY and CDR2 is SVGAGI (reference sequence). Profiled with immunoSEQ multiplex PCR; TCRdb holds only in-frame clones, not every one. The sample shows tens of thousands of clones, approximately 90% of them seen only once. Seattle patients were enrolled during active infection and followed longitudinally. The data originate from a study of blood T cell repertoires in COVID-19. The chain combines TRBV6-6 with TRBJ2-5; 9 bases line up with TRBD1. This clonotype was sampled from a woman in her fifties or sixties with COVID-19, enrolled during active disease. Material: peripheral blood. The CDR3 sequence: CASRSGQGQETQYF. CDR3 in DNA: TGTGCCAGCAGAAGCGGACAGGGGCAAGAGACCCAGTACTTC.